These 8 T cell receptor beta chains share one sample of origin, sequenced in a study of T cell responses to AZD1222 COVID-19 vaccine. The table came from immunoSEQ multiplex PCR; TCRdb's copy has only in-frame clones and leaves some out. The sample lists about 83,000 clones; approximately 83% were seen once. The sequencing used peripheral blood, collected 28 days after the second AZD1222 dose. These receptor sequences come from an adult who received the AZD1222 COVID-19 vaccine.

The V gene is TRBV2, the J gene TRBJ2-2; possibly TRBD1 for D (7 bases). V lost 3 bases to trimming and J lost 9 bases, with 17 bases between them. Per germline, CDR1 SNHLY and CDR2 FYNNEI. The CDR3 spans 15 residues. The CDR3 DNA reads TGTGCCAGCAGTGACCCTGGAGGGGGCCCCCGGGAGCTGTTTTTT. It codes for CASSDPGGGPRELFF.

The chain is built from TRBV29-1 and TRBJ1-3; the match to TRBD1 covers 9 bases. This CDR3 contains 14 residues. V lost 5 bases to trimming and J lost 4 bases; unmatched junction nucleotides: 6. Germline CDR1 SQVTM, CDR2 ANQGSEA. DNA for the CDR3: TGCAGCGTTCTAGGGGACAGGGAGGGAAACACCATATATTTT. This codes for CSVLGDREGNTIYF.

The V call is TRBV30, the J call TRBJ1-1; D is possibly TRBD1 (6 bases). The CDR3 contains 13 residues. Deletions cut 3 bases from V and 6 bases from J, with 14 bases between. CDR1 GTSNPN and CDR2 SVGIG come from the germline V gene (reference sequence). As DNA, the CDR3 is TGTGCCTGGAGCCGAACAGGGTGGGCTGAAGCTTTCTTT. This encodes CAWSRTGWAEAFF.

This chain connects TRBV30 to TRBJ1-1; perhaps TRBD1 as D (5 bases). Germline V gene sequence: CDR1 GTSNPN, CDR2 SVGIG (reference sequence). Trimming left V 5 bases short and J 4 bases short, with 17 bases between. The length of the CDR3 is 14 residues. The CDR3 protein is CAWLLSIGTTEAFF. The CDR3 bases are TGTGCCTGGCTCCTTTCCATCGGGACCACTGAAGCTTTCTTT.

The genes are TRBV29-1 and TRBJ1-2, with 9 bases fitting TRBD1. The CDR3 is 16 amino acids. The V and J ends lost 0 bases and 5 bases, in that order; junction bases with no gene match: 10. From germline, CDR1 is SQVTM and CDR2 ANQGSEA. The chain's CDR3 is CSVEDAVIDRGYGYTF. As DNA, the CDR3 is TGCAGCGTTGAAGATGCTGTTATCGACAGGGGGTATGGCTACACCTTC.

V and J are TRBV29-1 and TRBJ1-4; D gene ambiguous. The V end lost 3 bases, the J end lost 11 bases, and 16 bases lay between the germline ends. The CDR3 is 13 amino acids. Germline V gene sequence: CDR1 SQVTM, CDR2 ANQGSEA. The CDR3 DNA sequence: TGCAGCGTTGACAACCCCGCCACAGAGAAACTGTTTTTT. Translation: CSVDNPATEKLFF.

V and J are TRBV15 and TRBJ1-5; no clear D. The CDR3 is made up of 14 amino acids. Germline assignment: CDR1 LNHNV and CDR2 YYDKDF (reference sequence). V lost 5 bases and J 7 bases, leaving 15 bases between the germline ends. CDR3 sequence: CATSRVLPGQPQHF. The CDR3 coding sequence is TGTGCCACCAGCCGAGTGCTCCCCGGGCAGCCCCAGCATTTT.

The V call is TRBV21-1, the J call TRBJ1-1. TRBV21-1 is a documented pseudogene. This CDR3 has 17 amino acids. The CDR3 region has the DNA TGTGCCAGCAGCACGGACCCCCCGCAGTCTCACCACACTGAAGCTTTCTTT. Translated: CASSTDPPQSHHTEAFF.